The 27 T cell receptor beta chains reported below all come from one sample, sequenced in a study of T cell repertoires in cytomegalovirus infection. Each CDR3 protein is one row after TCRdb ran MiXCR on the reads. Among approximately 910,000 distinct CDR3 sequences, approximately 33% were seen once, and the ten largest hold 13%. For these receptors, no antigen is known. This specimen consisted of cultured CD8+ T cells from PBMCs, obtained from culture after CMV antigen stimulation. All receptors derive from a human donor in good health (CMV status not recorded). Some clones in this sample may be carry-over from other donors' samples.

The V and J genes are TRBV6-1 and TRBJ1-5; D is undetermined. The CDR3 sequence is 15 residues long. V was shortened by 2 bases and J by 4 bases, with 12 bases between the two germline ends. Per germline, CDR1 MNHNS and CDR2 SASEGT. CDR3 residues: CASSESGSRNQPQHF. For the CDR3, the DNA is TGTGCCAGCAGTGAAAGTGGCAGCAGAAATCAGCCCCAGCATTTT.

V gene TRBV7-9 combines with J gene TRBJ1-5; weak D call: TRBD1 (5 bases). V lost 5 bases and J 1 base, leaving 12 bases between the germline ends. The CDR3 is made up of 15 amino acids. Germline CDR1 reads SEHNR; CDR2 reads FQNEAQ (reference sequence). The CDR3 reads CASSAPGGSNQPQHF. The DNA of the CDR3 is TGTGCCAGCAGCGCCCCGGGGGGAAGCAATCAGCCCCAGCATTTT.

This clonotype was seen at least ten times. J is TRBJ2-7 and V is TRBV7-2, with no clear D. The germline V and J ends were trimmed by 1 base and 3 bases, with 13 bases remaining between them. Per the germline V gene, CDR1 is SGHTA and CDR2 is FQGNSA. This CDR3 has 15 residues. The CDR3 reads CASSLEGMPFYEQYV. DNA of the CDR3: TGTGCCAGCAGCTTAGAGGGCATGCCTTTCTACGAGCAGTACGTC.

This chain connects TRBV18 to TRBJ2-5; 9 nucleotides line up with TRBD1. V lost 7 bases to trimming and J lost 5 bases; unmatched junction nucleotides: 8. This CDR3 spans 14 amino acids. Germline V CDR1 and CDR2: KGHSH, LQKENI. The CDR3 sequence: CASFPGQGSETQYF. CDR3 DNA sequence: TGTGCCAGCTTTCCGGGACAGGGAAGTGAGACCCAGTACTTC.

Comment on this clonotype: One base away lies a much larger clone, so this may be a sequencing read error. V usage is TRBV6-5 and J usage is TRBJ1-3; no definite D call. The V gene's germline CDR1 is MNHEY and CDR2 SVGAGI. The CDR3 is 13 residues long. V was trimmed by 8 bases and J by 0 bases, leaving 8 bases between them. Here the CDR3 reads CASVRSSGNTIYF. For the CDR3, the DNA is TGTGCCAGCGTAAGGAGCTCTGGAAACACCATATATTTT.

This clonotype was observed many times. The chain links TRBV7-2 to TRBJ2-7; D not resolved. Trimming took off 0 bases at V and 3 bases at J, with 18 bases between the two ends. Germline V lookup: CDR1 SGHTA, CDR2 FQGNSA. The CDR3 length is 17 residues. This CDR3 reads CASSLAGRNTRVYEQYF. CDR3 coding DNA: TGTGCCAGCAGCTTAGCCGGACGGAATACCCGAGTCTACGAGCAGTACTTC.

The chain carries TRBV5-5 and TRBJ2-2; no firm D call. V dropped 3 bases and J dropped 1 base, with 16 bases sitting between them. The germline CDR1 and CDR2 sequences are SGHKS and YYEKEE (reference sequence). The CDR3 loop spans 17 amino acids. CDR3 amino acids: CASSSPLEGVNTGELFF. Written as DNA, the CDR3 is TGTGCCAGCAGCTCCCCCCTCGAAGGAGTGAACACCGGGGAGCTGTTTTTT. Full variable domain (missing parts from reference TRBV5-5 and TRBJ2-2): DAGVTQSPTHLIKTRGQQVTLRCSPISGHKSVSWYQQVLGQGPQFIFQYYEKEERGRGNFPDRFSARQFPNYSSELNVNALLLGDSALYLCASSSPLEGVNTGELFFGEGSRLTVL.

The chain couples TRBV7-8 to TRBJ1-2, with 9 bases matching TRBD1. V lost 5 bases, J lost 6 bases, and 7 bases stayed unmatched. CDR1 is SGHVS and CDR2 is FQNEAQ in the germline V gene. The CDR3 contains 14 residues. CDR3 DNA: TGTGCCAGCAGCCGCAACCGGGACAGGGATGGCTACACCTTC. Translating it yields CASSRNRDRDGYTF. Combining the CDR3 with reference TRBV7-8 and TRBJ1-2 gives the whole variable domain GAGVSQSPRYKVAKRGQDVALRCDPISGHVSLFWYQQALGQGPEFLTYFQNEAQLDKSGLPSDRFFAERPEGSVSTLKIQRTQQEDSAVYLCASSRNRDRDGYTFGSGTRLTVV.

The V call is TRBV6-6, the J call TRBJ2-7; D is uncertain. Germline V lookup: CDR1 MNHNY, CDR2 SVGAGI (reference sequence). The CDR3 sequence is 13 residues long. V lost 8 bases to trimming and J lost 6 bases, with 17 bases between them. The CDR3 sequence: CASFGIGESEQYF. Here the CDR3 DNA reads TGTGCCAGCTTTGGAATAGGTGAGAGCGAGCAGTACTTC.

This clonotype appeared a few times. J is TRBJ1-2 and V is TRBV7-6, with 8 bases matching TRBD1. CDR1 SGHVS and CDR2 FNYEAQ come from the germline V gene. Trimming took 5 bases from V and 5 from J; bases not matched to a gene: 10. This CDR3 spans 15 amino acids. The CDR3 sequence is CASSPHKTGVYGYTF. The CDR3 nucleotides read TGTGCCAGCAGCCCACATAAGACAGGGGTTTATGGCTACACCTTC.

This clonotype was detected a few times. The chain recombines TRBV7-9 with TRBJ2-7; D is possibly TRBD2 (6 bases). Germline V lookup: CDR1 SEHNR, CDR2 FQNEAQ (reference sequence). Trimming stripped 5 bases from V and 1 base from J, with 15 bases between. The CDR3 contains 15 residues. The CDR3 bases are TGTGCCAGCAGCCGCAGCGGGTGGGGATCCTACGAGCAGTACTTC. As protein: CASSRSGWGSYEQYF.

The genes are TRBV6-1 and TRBJ2-3; 11 nucleotides match TRBD2. The CDR3 covers 18 residues. With V trimmed by 11 bases and J by 0 bases, 16 bases remained unmatched. Germline CDR1 MNHNS, CDR2 SASEGT. CDR3 DNA sequence: TGTGCCGCCAGTAGCGGGGGGGTTTCCTATTACAGCACAGATACGCAGTATTTT. Amino acid sequence: CAASSGGVSYYSTDTQYF.

Only a few counts were recorded for this clonotype. The genes are TRBV27 and TRBJ2-3; D tentatively reads TRBD1 or TRBD2 (5 bases each). Germline-derived CDR1 and CDR2 are MNHEY and SMNVEV (reference sequence). CDR3 length: 15 residues. The germline V and J ends were trimmed by 6 bases and 7 bases, with 20 bases remaining between them. The CDR3 region is CASSPTWGKQNTQYF. DNA for the CDR3: TGTGCCAGCAGCCCTACATGGGGGAAACAAAATACGCAGTATTTT.

This clonotype was counted between two and nine times. The CDR3 loop is CASSLVTGVSTDTQYF. CDR3 DNA: TGTGCCAGCAGTTTAGTTACAGGAGTTAGCACAGATACGCAGTATTTT. The chain employs TRBV28 and TRBJ2-3, with D perhaps matching TRBD1 (5 bases). V lost 2 bases, J lost 0 bases, and 12 bases lay in between. The CDR3 loop spans 16 amino acids. Germline V CDR1 and CDR2: MDHEN, SYDVKM.

This CDR3 is CASSLRQGTDQPQHF. In DNA form, the CDR3 reads TGTGCCAGCAGTTTAAGGCAGGGAACCGATCAGCCCCAGCATTTT. The rearrangement uses TRBV12-3 or TRBV12-4 and TRBJ1-5; D might be TRBD1 (5 bases). CDR3 length: 15 residues. Trimming removed 2 bases at V and 5 bases at J, with 13 bases between.

This clonotype was detected many times. This chain connects TRBV12-3 or TRBV12-4 to TRBJ1-5, with unresolved D. The ends were cut back, 3 bases at V and 4 bases at J, with 4 bases in the middle. This CDR3 is 12 amino acids long. The CDR3 DNA reads as TGTGCCAGCAGTTTGACAAATCAGCCCCAGCATTTT. This gives the protein CASSLTNQPQHF.

The J gene is TRBJ2-1, the V gene TRBV12-3 or TRBV12-4, with D unresolved. The CDR3 spans 14 residues. V lost 1 base and J lost 7, with 11 bases in between. The CDR3, as DNA: TGTGCCAGCAGTTTAGAGCTTCCTCTGAATGAGCAGTTCTTC. This gives the protein CASSLELPLNEQFF.

The gene calls are TRBV7-4 and TRBJ2-2; D is undetermined. In germline, CDR1 is SGHVT, CDR2 SQSDAQ. This CDR3 spans 16 amino acids. V was shortened by 5 bases and J by 0 bases, with 13 bases between the two germline ends. The CDR3 loop is CASSPSNGPNTGELFF. In nucleotides, the CDR3 is TGTGCCAGCAGCCCCTCCAATGGACCGAACACCGGGGAGCTGTTTTTT.

V and J are TRBV7-6 and TRBJ2-5, with 7 positions matching TRBD1. With 6 bases clipped from V and 2 bases from J, the junction kept 9 bases outside the gene matches. This CDR3 is 15 amino acids long. Germline CDR1 reads SGHVS; CDR2 reads FNYEAQ. The CDR3 here is CASRLTGKGQETQYF. CDR3 in DNA: TGTGCCAGCAGATTGACAGGGAAGGGTCAAGAGACCCAGTACTTC.

The J gene is TRBJ1-5, the V gene TRBV7-6; TRBD1 matches 11 bases. Trimming removed 1 base from V and 8 bases from J; junction bases left unmatched: 1. The germline gives CDR1 SGHVS, CDR2 FNYEAQ. The CDR3 is made up of 14 amino acids. This CDR3 is CASSLVGQGEPQHF. The CDR3 nucleotides read TGTGCCAGCAGCTTAGTGGGACAGGGGGAGCCCCAGCATTTT. The variable domain in full, with the rest retrieved from reference TRBV7-6 and TRBJ1-5, is GAGVSQSPRYKVTKRGQDVALRCDPISGHVSLYWYRQALGQGPEFLTYFNYEAQQDKSGLPNDRFSAERPEGSISTLTIQRTEQRDSAMYRCASSLVGQGEPQHFGDGTRLSIL.

V gene TRBV27 combines with J gene TRBJ1-6; D not certain. Germline CDR1 MNHEY, CDR2 SMNVEV (reference sequence). Deletions cut 4 bases from V and 6 bases from J, with 10 bases between. CDR3 length: 14 amino acids. CDR3 DNA: TGTGCCAGCAGTTCCTCGGCCGGTAATTCACCCCTCCACTTT. This encodes CASSSSAGNSPLHF.

This clonotype was seen a handful of times. The CDR3 DNA reads TGTGCCAGCAGTATCGGGACAGGGGGAATCGCCTCTAGCACAGATACGCAGTATTTT. Translating it yields CASSIGTGGIASSTDTQYF. The chain uses TRBV12-3 or TRBV12-4 and TRBJ2-3, with 11 positions matching TRBD1. The CDR3 is 19 residues long. Unmatched junction bases numbered 13, after V lost 5 bases and J lost 0 bases.

The CDR3 region is CASSQDPQGLAGGLFYEQYF. DNA for the CDR3: TGCGCCAGCAGCCAAGATCCCCAGGGCCTAGCGGGGGGCCTCTTCTACGAGCAGTACTTC. The rearrangement joins TRBV4-1 to TRBJ2-7, with 11 bases matching TRBD2. Germline V lookup: CDR1 MGHRA, CDR2 YSYEKL. The CDR3 totals 20 residues. Trimming cost V 0 bases and J 3 bases; bases outside gene matches: 16.

V gene TRBV7-6 combines with J gene TRBJ1-5; D is uncertain. This CDR3 region has 14 residues. V was cut by 5 bases and J by 5 bases, with 13 bases left in between. From germline, CDR1 is SGHVS and CDR2 FNYEAQ. CDR3 amino acids: CASSVGGGDQPQHF. CDR3 sequence (DNA): TGTGCCAGCAGCGTAGGAGGCGGGGATCAGCCCCAGCATTTT.

The chain couples TRBV6-6 to TRBJ2-1; 13 bases map to TRBD2. V shed 5 bases, J shed 1 base, and the junction held 8 bases outside the gene matches. The CDR3 runs 18 residues. Per the germline V gene, CDR1 is MNHNY and CDR2 is SVGAGI (reference sequence). CDR3 bases: TGTGCCAGCAGTGGGTTACTAGCGGGGGGGAGGTCCTACAATGAGCAGTTCTTC. Protein sequence: CASSGLLAGGRSYNEQFF.

V gene TRBV29-1 combines with J gene TRBJ1-1; D remains ambiguous. The ends were cut back, 4 bases at V and 1 base at J, with 7 bases in the middle. The CDR3 is made up of 12 amino acids. In germline, CDR1 is SQVTM, CDR2 ANQGSEA. CDR3 nucleotide sequence: TGCAGCGTTGTAGCTCCGAACACTGAAGCTTTCTTT. This gives the protein CSVVAPNTEAFF.

The chain couples TRBV6-2 or TRBV6-3 to TRBJ1-1; 8 positions agree with TRBD1. Per germline, CDR1 MNHEY and CDR2 SVGEGT. Germline trimming cut 10 bases from V and 6 bases from J; bases unmatched to any gene: 13. The CDR3 spans 14 residues. The CDR3 bases are TGTGCCACTCAACCCGGGACAGGTGGGGCTGAAGCTTTCTTT. Encoded protein: CATQPGTGGAEAFF.